Reported below is one T cell receptor (beta chain). The sample is drawn from a study of shared clonotypes between healthy human individuals. Across the study: Each donor had three CD4 naive, three CD4 memory, two CD8 naive and one CD8 memory plate.

The naive CD8 subset, CD45RO-negative cells positively selected for CCR7, excluded terminally differentiated effector memory CD45RA+ cells. The method was immunoSEQ multiplex PCR; TCRdb's version includes in-frame clones alone and lacks a portion of them. Among hundreds of thousands of clones listed, nearly 97% were seen once. The clonotype comes from a woman aged 25 to 45 in good health. Sequencing was carried out using naive CD8+ T cells sorted from blood.

The CDR3 sequence is CASSLGRRQGGTEAFF. As DNA, the CDR3 is TGTGCCAGCAGTTTAGGAAGACGACAGGGTGGTACTGAAGCTTTCTTT. J is TRBJ1-1 and V is TRBV27; 7 bases align to TRBD1. The CDR3 has 16 amino acids. V was clipped by 2 bases and J by 5 bases; unmatched bases: 11. The germline V gene encodes CDR1 MNHEY and CDR2 SMNVEV (reference sequence).